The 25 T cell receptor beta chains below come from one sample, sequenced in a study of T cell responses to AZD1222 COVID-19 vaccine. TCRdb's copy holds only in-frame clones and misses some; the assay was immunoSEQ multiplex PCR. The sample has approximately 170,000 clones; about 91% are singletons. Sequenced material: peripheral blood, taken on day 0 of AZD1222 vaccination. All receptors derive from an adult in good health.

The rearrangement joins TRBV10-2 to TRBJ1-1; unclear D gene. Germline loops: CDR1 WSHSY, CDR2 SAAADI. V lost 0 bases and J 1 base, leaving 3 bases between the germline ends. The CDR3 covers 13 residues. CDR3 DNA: TGCGCCAGCAGTGAGTCTGAGAACACTGAAGCTTTCTTT. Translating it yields CASSESENTEAFF.

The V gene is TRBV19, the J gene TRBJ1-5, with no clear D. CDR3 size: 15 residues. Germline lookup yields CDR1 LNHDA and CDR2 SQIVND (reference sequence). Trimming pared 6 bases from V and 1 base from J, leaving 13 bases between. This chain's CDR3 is CASRNIGWSNQPQHF. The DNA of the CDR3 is TGTGCCAGTAGAAACATAGGGTGGAGCAATCAGCCCCAGCATTTT.

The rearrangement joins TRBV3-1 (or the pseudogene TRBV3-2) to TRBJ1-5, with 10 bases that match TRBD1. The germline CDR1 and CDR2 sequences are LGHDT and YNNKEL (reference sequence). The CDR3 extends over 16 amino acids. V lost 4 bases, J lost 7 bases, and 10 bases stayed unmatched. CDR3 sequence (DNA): TGTGCCAGCAGCCCGTCCCTCCGGGACAGGGGACAGCCCCAGCATTTT. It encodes CASSPSLRDRGQPQHF.

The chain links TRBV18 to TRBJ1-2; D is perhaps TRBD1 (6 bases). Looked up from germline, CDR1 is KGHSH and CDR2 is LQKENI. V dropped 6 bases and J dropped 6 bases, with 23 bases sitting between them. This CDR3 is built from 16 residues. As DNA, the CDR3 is TGTGCCAGCTCTATCGCTATTATACAGGGCCATCATGGCTACACCTTC. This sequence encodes CASSIAIIQGHHGYTF.

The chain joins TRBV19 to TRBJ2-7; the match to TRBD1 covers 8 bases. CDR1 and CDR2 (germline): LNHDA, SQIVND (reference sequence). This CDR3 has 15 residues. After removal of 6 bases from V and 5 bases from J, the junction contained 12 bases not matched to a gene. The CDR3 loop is CASSERTGLFDEQYF. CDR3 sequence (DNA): TGTGCCAGTAGCGAGCGGACAGGGCTATTCGACGAGCAGTACTTC.

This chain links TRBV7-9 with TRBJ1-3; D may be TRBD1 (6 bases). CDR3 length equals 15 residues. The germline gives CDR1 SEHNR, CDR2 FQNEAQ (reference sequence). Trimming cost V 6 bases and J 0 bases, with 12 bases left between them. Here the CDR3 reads CASSTTGLSGNTIYF. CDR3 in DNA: TGTGCCAGCAGTACAACAGGGCTCTCTGGAAACACCATATATTTT. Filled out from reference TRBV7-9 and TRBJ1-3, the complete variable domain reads DTGVSQNPRHKITKRGQNVTFRCDPISEHNRLYWYRQTLGQGPEFLTYFQNEAQLEKSRLLSDRFSAERPKGSFSTLEIQRTEQGDSAMYLCASSTTGLSGNTIYFGEGSWLTVV.

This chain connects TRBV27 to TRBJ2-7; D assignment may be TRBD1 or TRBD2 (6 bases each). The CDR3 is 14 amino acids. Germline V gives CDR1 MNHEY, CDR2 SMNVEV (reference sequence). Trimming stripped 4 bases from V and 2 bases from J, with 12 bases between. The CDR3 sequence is CASSSRDIPYEQYF. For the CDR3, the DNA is TGTGCCAGCAGTTCGCGGGACATTCCCTACGAGCAGTACTTC.

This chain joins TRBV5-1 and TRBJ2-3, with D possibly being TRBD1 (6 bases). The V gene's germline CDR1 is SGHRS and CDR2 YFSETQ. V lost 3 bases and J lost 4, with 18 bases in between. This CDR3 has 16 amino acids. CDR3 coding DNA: TGCGCCAGCAGCTCGAGGGCAGGGGATGTGGCAGATACGCAGTATTTT. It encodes CASSSRAGDVADTQYF.

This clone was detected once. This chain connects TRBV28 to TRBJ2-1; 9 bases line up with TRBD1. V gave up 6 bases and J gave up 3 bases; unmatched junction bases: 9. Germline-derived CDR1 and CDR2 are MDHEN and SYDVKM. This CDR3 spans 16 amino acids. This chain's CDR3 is CASRSLGGQGYNEQFF. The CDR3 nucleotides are TGTGCCAGCAGGTCATTGGGGGGACAGGGCTACAATGAGCAGTTCTTC. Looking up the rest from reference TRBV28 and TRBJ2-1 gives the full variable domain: DVKVTQSSRYLVKRTGEKVFLECVQDMDHENMFWYRQDPGLGLRLIYFSYDVKMKEKGDIPEGYSVSREKKERFSLILESASTNQTSMYLCASRSLGGQGYNEQFFGPGTRLTVL.

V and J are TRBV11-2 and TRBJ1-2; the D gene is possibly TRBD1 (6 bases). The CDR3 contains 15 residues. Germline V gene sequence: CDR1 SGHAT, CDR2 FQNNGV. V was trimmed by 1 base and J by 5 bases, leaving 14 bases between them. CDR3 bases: TGTGCCAGCAGCTTAGCAGGGGTCTCCGGGTATGGCTACACCTTC. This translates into CASSLAGVSGYGYTF.

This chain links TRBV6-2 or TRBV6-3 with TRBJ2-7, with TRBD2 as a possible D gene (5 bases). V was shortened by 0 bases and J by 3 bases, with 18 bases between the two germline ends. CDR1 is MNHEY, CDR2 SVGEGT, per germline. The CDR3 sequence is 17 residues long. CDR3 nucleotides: TGTGCCAGCAGTTACTCGAGGGCCAAAACAACAAACTACGAGCAGTACTTC. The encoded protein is CASSYSRAKTTNYEQYF.

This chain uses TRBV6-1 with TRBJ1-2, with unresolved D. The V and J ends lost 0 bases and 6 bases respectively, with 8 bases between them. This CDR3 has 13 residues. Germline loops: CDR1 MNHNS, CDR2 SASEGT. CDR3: CASSEALGNGYTF. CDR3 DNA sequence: TGTGCCAGCAGTGAAGCGCTGGGGAATGGCTACACCTTC.

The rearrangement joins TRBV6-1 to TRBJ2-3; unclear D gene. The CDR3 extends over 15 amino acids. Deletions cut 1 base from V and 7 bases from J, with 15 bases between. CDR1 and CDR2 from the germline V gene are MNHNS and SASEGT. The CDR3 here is CASSEVGLSLYTQYF. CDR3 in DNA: TGTGCCAGCAGTGAAGTAGGTCTTTCCCTTTATACGCAGTATTTT.

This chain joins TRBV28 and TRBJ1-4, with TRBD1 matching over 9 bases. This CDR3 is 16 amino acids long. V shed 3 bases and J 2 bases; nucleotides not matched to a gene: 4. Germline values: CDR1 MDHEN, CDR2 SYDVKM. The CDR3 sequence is CASSLDRGSTNEKLFF. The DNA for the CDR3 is TGTGCCAGCAGTTTGGACAGGGGAAGTACTAATGAAAAACTGTTTTTT.

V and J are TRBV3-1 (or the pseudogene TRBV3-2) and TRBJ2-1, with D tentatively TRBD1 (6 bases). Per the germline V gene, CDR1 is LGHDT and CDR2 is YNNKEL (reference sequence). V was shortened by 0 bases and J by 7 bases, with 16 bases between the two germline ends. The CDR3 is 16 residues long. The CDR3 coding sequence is TGTGCCAGCAGCCAAGAGTCTTATGCAGGGGAGAATGAGCAGTTCTTC. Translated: CASSQESYAGENEQFF.

The CDR3 spells CASSPATSRFGQFF. The CDR3 nucleotides read TGTGCCAGCAGCCCAGCGACTAGCAGGTTTGGGCAGTTCTTC. The rearrangement links TRBV3-1 (or the pseudogene TRBV3-2) to TRBJ2-1, with TRBD2 matching 7 bases. The CDR3 length is 14 residues. The germline gives CDR1 LGHDT, CDR2 YNNKEL (reference sequence). Trimming cost V 4 bases and J 12 bases; bases outside gene matches: 12.

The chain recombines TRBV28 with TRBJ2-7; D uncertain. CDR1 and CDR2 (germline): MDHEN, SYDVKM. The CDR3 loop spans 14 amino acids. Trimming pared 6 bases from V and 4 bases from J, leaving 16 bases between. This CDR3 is CASSHQPSVYEQYF. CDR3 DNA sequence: TGTGCCAGCAGCCACCAGCCTTCAGTTTACGAGCAGTACTTC.

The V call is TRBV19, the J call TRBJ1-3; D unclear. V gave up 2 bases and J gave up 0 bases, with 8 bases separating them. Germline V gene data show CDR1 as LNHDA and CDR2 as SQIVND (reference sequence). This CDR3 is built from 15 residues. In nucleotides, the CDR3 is TGTGCCAGTAGTATACATGTGAGCTCTGGAAACACCATATATTTT. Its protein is CASSIHVSSGNTIYF.

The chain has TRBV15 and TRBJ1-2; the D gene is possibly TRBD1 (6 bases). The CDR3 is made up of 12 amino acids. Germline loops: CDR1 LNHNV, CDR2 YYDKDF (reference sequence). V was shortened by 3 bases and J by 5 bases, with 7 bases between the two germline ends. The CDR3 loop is CATSSTGYGYTF. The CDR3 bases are TGTGCCACCAGCAGTACAGGGTATGGCTACACCTTC.

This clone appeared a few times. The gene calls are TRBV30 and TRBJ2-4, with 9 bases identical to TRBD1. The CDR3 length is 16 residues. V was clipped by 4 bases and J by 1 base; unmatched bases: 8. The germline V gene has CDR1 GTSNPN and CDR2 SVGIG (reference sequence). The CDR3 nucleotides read TGTGCCTGGACTACTCCGGGACAGGGTGCCAAAAACATTCAGTACTTC. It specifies CAWTTPGQGAKNIQYF.

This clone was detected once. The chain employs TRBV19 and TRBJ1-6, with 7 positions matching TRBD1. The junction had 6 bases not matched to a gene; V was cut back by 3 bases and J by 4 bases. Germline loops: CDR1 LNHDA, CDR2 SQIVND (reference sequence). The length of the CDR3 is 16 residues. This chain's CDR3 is CASSIQTGVYNSPLHF. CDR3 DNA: TGTGCCAGTAGTATCCAAACAGGGGTTTATAATTCACCCCTCCACTTT.

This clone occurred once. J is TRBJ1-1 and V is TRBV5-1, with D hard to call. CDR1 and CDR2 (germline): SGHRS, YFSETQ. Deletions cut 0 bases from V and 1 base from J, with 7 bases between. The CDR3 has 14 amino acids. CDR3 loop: CASSLEGENTEAFF. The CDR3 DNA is TGCGCCAGCAGCTTGGAGGGCGAGAACACTGAAGCTTTCTTT.

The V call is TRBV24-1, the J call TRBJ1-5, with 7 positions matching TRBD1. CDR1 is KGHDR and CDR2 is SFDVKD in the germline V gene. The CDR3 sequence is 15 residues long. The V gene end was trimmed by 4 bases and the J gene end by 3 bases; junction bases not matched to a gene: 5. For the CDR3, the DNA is TGTGCCACCAGTGAGGGACAGAAATACAATCAGCCCCAGCATTTT. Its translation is CATSEGQKYNQPQHF.

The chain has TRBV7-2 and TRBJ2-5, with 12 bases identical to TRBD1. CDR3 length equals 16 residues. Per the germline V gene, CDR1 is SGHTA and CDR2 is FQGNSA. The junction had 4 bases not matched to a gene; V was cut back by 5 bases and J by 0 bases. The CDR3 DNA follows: TGTGCCAGCAGCCAGGGACAGGGGGCGCACCAAGAGACCCAGTACTTC. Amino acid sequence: CASSQGQGAHQETQYF.

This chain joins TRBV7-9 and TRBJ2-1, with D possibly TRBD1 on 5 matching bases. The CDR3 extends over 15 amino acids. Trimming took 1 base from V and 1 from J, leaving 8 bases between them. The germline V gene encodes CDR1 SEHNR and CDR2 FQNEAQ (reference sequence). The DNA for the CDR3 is TGTGCCAGCAGCTTAGGTCAGGGTTCCTACAATGAGCAGTTCTTC. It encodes CASSLGQGSYNEQFF.